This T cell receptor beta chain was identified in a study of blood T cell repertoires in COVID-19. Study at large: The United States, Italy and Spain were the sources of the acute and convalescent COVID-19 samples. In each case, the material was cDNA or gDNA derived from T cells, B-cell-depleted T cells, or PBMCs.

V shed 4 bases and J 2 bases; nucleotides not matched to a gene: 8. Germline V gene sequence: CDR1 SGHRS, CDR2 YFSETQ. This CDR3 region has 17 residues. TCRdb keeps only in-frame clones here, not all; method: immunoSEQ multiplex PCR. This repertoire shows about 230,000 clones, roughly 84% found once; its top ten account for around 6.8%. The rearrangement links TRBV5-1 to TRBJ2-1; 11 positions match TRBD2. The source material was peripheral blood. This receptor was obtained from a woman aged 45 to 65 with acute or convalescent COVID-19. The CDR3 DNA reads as TGCGCCAGCAGCCCCGGAGTAGCGGGGGGGACCTACAATGAGCAGTTCTTC. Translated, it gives CASSPGVAGGTYNEQFF.